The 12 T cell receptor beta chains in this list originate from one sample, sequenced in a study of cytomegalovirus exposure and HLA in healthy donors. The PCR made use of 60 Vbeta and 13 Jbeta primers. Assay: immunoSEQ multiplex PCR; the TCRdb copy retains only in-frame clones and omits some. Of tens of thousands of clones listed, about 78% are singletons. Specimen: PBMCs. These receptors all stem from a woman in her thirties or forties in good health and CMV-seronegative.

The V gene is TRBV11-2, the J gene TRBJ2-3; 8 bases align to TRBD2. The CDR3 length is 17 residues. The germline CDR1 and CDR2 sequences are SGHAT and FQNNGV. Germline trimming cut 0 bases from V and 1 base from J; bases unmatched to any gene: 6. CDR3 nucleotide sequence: TGTGCCAGCAGCTTAGAGGGACTAGGTTATGGCACAGATACGCAGTATTTT. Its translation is CASSLEGLGYGTDTQYF.

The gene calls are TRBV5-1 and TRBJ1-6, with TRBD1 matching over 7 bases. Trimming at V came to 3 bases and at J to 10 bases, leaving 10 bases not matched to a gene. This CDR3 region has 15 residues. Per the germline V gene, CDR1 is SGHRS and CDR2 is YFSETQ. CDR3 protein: CASSWARTGDSPLHF. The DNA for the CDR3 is TGCGCCAGCAGCTGGGCACGAACAGGGGACTCACCCCTCCACTTT.

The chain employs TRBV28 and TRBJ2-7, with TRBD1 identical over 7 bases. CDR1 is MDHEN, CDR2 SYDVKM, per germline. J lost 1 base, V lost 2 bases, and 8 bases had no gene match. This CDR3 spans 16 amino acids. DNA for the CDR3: TGTGCCAGCAGTTTACCTGGGGCCAGGGGGTCCTACGAGCAGTACTTC. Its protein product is CASSLPGARGSYEQYF.

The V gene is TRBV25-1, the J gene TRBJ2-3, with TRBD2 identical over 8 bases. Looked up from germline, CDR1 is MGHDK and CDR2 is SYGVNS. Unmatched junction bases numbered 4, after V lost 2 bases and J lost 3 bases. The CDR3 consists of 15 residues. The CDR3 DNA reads TGTGCCAGCAGTGAAGGCGGGGGGTTTACAGATACGCAGTATTTT. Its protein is CASSEGGGFTDTQYF.

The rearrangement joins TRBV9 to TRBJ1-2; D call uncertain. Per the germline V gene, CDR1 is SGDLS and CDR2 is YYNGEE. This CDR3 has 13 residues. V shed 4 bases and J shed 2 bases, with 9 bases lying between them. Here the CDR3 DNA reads TGTGCCAGCAGCCCAGACTTGAACTATGGCTACACCTTC. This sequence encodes CASSPDLNYGYTF.

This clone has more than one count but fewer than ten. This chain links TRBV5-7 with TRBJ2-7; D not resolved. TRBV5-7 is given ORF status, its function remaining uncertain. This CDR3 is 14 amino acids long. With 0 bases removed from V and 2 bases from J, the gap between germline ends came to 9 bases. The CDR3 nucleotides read TGTGCCAGCAGCTTGGGACTGACTGCCTACGAGCAGTACTTC. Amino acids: CASSLGLTAYEQYF.

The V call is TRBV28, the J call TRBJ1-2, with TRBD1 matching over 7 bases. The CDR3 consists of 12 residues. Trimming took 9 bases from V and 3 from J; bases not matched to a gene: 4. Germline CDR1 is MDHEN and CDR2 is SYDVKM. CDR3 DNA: TGTGCCAGTTGCGGACAGGACTATGGCTACACCTTC. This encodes CASCGQDYGYTF.

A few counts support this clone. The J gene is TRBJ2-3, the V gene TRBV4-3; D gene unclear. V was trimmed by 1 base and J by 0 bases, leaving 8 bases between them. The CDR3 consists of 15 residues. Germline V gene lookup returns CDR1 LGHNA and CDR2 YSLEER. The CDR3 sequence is CASSQGGASTDTQYF. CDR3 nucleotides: TGCGCCAGCAGCCAAGGAGGAGCGAGCACAGATACGCAGTATTTT.

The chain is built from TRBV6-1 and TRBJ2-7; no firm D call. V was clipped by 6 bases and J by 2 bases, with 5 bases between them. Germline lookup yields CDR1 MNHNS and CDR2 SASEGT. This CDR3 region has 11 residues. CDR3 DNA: TGTGCCAGCAGGACAACCTACGAGCAGTACTTC. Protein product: CASRTTYEQYF.

The CDR3 protein is CASSPPGAALHQPQHF. CDR3 sequence (DNA): TGTGCCAGCTCACCACCGGGGGCGGCCCTTCATCAGCCCCAGCATTTT. The gene calls are TRBV18 and TRBJ1-5; a possible D gene is TRBD1 (6 bases). The germline V and J ends were trimmed by 0 bases and 5 bases, with 14 bases remaining between them. The CDR3 is 16 residues long. CDR1 KGHSH and CDR2 LQKENI come from the germline V gene.

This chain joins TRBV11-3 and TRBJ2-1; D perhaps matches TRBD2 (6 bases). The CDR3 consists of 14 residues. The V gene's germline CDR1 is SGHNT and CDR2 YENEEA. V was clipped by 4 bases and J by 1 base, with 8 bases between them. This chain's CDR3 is CASSYGSSYNEQFF. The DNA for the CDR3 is TGTGCCAGCAGCTACGGGAGTTCCTACAATGAGCAGTTCTTC.

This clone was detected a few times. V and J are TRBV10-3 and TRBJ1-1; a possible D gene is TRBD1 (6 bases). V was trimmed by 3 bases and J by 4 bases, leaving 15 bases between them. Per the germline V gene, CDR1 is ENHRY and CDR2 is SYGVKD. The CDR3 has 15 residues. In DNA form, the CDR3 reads TGTGCCATCAGTGAAGCAGGGGCCCTTGGCACTGAAGCTTTCTTT. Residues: CAISEAGALGTEAFF.